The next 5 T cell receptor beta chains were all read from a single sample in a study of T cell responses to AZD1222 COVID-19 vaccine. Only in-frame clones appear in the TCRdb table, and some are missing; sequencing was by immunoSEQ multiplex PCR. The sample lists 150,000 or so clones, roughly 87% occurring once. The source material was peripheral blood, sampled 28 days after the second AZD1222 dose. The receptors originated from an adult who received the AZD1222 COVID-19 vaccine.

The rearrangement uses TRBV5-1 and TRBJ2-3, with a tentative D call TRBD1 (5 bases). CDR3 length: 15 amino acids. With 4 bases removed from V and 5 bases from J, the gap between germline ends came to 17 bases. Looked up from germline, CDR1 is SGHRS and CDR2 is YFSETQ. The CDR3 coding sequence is TGCGCCAGCAGCCTTGGGCCAGGGTTGCGAGATACGCAGTATTTT. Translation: CASSLGPGLRDTQYF.

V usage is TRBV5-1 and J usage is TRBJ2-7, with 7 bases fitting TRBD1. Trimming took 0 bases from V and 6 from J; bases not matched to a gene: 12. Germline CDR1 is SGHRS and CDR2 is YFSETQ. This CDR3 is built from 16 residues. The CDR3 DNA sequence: TGCGCCAGCAGCTTGGGGGACAGAAGTTTGGGTATCGAGCAGTACTTC. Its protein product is CASSLGDRSLGIEQYF. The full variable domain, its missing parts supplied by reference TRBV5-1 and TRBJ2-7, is KAGVTQTPRYLIKTRGQQVTLSCSPISGHRSVSWYQQTPGQGLQFLFEYFSETQRNKGNFPGRFSGRQFSNSRSEMNVSTLELGDSALYLCASSLGDRSLGIEQYFGPGTRLTVT.

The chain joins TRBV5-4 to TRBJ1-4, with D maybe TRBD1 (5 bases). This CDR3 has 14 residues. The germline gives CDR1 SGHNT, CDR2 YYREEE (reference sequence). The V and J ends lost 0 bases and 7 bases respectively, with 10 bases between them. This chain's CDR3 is CASSLGQGGEKLFF. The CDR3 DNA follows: TGTGCCAGCAGCTTGGGGCAGGGAGGTGAAAAACTGTTTTTT. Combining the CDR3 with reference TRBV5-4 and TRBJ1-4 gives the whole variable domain ETGVTQSPTHLIKTRGQQVTLRCSSQSGHNTVSWYQQALGQGPQFIFQYYREEENGRGNFPPRFSGLQFPNYSSELNVNALELDDSALYLCASSLGQGGEKLFFGSGTQLSVL.

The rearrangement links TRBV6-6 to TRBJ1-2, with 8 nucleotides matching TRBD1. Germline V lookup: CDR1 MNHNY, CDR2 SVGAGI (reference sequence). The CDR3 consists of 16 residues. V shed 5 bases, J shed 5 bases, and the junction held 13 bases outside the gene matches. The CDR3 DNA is TGTGCCAGCAGTCAACCATCAGGGACAGGAGCTTATGGCTACACCTTC. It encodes CASSQPSGTGAYGYTF.

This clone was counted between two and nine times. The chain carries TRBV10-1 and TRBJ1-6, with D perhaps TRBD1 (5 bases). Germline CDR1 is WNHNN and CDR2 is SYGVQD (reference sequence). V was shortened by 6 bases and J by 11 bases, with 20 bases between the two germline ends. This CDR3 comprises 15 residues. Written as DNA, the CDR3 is TGCGCCAGCAGCCCCGGGGACCCGCTCAGCACACCCCTCCACTTT. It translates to CASSPGDPLSTPLHF.